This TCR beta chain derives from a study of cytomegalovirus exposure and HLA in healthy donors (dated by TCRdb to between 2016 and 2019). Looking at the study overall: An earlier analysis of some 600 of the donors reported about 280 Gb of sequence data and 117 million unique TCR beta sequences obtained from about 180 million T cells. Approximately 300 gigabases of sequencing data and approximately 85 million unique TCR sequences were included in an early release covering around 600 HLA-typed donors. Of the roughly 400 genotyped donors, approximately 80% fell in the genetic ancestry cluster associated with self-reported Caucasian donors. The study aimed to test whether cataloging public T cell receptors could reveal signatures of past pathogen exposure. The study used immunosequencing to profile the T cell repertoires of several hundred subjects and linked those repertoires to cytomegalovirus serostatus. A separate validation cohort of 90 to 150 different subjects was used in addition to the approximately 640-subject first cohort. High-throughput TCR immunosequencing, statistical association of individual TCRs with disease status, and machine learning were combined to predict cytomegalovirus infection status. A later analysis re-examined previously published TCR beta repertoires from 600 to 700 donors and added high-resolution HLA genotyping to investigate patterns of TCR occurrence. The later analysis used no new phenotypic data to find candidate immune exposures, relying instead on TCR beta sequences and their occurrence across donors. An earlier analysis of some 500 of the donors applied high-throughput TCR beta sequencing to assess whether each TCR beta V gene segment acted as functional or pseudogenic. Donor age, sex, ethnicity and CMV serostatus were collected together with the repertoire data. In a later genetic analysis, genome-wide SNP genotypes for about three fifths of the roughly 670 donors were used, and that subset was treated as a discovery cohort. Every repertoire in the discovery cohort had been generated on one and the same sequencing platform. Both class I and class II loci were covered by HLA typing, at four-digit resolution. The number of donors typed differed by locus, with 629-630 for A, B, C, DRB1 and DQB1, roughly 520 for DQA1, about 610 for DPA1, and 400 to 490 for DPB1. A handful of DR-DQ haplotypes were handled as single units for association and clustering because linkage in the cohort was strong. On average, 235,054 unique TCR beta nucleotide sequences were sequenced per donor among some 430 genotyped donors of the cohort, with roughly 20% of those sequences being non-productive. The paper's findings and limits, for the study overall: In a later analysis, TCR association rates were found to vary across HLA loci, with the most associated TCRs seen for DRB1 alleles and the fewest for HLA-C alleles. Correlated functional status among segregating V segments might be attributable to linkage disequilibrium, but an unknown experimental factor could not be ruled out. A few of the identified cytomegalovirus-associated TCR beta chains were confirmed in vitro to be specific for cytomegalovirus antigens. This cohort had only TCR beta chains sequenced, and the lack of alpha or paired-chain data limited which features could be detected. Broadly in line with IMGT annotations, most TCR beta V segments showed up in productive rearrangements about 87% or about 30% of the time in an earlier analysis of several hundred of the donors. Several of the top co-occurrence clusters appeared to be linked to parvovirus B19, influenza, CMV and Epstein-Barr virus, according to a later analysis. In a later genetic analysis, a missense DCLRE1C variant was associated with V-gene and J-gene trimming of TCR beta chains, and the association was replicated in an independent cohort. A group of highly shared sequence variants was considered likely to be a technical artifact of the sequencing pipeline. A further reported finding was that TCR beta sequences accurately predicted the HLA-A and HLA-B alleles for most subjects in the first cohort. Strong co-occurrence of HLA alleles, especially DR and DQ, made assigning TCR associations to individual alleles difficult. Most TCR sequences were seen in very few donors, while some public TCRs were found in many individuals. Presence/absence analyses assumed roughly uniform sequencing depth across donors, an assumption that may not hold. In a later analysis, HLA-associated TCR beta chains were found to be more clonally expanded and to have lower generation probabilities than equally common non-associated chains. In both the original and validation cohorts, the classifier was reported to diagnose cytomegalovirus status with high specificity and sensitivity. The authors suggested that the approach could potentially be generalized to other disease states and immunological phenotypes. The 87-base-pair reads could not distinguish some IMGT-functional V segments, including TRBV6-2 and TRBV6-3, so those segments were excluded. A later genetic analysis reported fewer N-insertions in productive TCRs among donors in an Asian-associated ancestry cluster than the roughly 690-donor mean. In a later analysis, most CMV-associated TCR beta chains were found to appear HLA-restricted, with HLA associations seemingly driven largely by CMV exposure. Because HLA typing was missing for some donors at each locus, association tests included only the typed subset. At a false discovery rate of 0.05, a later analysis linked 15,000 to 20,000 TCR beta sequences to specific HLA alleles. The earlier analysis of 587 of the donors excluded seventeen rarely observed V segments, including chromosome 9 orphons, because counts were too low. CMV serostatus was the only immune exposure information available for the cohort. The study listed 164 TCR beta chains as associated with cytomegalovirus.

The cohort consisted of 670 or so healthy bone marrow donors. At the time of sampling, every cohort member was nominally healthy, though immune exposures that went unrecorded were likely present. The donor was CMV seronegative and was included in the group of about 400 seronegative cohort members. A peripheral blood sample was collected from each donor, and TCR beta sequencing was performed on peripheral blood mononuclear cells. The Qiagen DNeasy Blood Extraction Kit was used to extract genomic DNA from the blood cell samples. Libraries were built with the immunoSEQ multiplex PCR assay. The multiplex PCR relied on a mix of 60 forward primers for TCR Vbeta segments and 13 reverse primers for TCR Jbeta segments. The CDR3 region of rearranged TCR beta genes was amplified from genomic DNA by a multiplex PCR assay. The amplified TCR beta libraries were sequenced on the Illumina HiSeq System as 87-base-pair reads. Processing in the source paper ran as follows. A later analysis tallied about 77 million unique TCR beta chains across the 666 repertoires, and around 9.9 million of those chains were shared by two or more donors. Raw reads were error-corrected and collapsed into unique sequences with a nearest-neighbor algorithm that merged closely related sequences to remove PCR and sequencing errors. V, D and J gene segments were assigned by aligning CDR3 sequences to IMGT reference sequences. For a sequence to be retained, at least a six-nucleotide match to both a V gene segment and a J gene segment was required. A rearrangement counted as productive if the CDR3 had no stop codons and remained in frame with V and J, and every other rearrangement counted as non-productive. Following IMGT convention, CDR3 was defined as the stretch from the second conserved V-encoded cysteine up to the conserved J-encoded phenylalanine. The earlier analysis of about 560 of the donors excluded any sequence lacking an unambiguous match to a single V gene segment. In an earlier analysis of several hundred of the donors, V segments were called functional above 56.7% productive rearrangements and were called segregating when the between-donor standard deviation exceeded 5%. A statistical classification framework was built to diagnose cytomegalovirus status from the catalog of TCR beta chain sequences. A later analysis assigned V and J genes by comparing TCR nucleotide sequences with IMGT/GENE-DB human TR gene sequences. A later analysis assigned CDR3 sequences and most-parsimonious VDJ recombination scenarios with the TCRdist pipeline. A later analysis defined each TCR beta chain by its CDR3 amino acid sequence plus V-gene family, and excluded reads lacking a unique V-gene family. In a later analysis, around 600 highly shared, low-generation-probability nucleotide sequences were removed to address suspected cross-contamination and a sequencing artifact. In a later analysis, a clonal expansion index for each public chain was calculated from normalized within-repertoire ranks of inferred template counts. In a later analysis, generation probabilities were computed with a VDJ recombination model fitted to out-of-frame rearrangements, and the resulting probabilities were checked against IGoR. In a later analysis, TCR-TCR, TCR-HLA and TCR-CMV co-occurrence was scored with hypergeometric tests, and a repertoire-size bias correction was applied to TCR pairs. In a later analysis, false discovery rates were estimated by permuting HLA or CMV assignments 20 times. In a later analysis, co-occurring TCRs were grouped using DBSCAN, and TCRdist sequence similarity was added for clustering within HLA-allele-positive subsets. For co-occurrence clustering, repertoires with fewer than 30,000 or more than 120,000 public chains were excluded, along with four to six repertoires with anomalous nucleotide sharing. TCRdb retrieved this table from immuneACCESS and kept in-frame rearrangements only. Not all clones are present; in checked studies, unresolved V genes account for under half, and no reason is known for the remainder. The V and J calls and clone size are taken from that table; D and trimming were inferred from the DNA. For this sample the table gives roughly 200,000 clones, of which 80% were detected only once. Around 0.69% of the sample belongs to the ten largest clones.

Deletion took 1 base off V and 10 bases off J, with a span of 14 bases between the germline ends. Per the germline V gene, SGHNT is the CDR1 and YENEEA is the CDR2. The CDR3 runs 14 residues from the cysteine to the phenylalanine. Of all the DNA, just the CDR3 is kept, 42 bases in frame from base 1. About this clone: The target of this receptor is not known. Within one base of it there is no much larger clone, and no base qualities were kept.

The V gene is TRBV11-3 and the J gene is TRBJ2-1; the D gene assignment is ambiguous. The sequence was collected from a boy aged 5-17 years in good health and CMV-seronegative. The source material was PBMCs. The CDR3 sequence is CASSLVARGQEQFF. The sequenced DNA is TGTGCCAGCAGCTTAGTTGCCCGCGGTCAGGAGCAGTTCTTC. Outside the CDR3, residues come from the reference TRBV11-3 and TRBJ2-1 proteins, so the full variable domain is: EAGVVQSPRYKIIEKKQPVAFWCNPISGHNTLYWYLQNLGQGPELLIRYENEEAVDDSQLPKDRFSAERLKGVDSTLKIQPAELGDSAVYLCASSLVARGQEQFFGPGTRLTVL.